The rows below give T cell receptor beta chains drawn from one sample of a study of Graves' ophthalmopathy and Graves' hyperthyroidism. TCRdb processed the multiplex PCR reads anew with MiXCR; each CDR3 protein has one entry. The sample contains hundreds of thousands of distinct CDR3 sequences, around 20% of which appear only once. Sequences were obtained from peripheral blood. These receptors came from a woman in her late teens or twenties with stable Graves' hyperthyroidism. CDR3s include the opening cysteine and the closing phenylalanine or tryptophan. Each record gives: D gene, clone size, V gene, J gene, CDR3 protein, CDR3 DNA. D genes are given only for firm matches. Only some rows state a clone size, as once, few, many or a class for expanded clones.

D gene: .; clone size: many; V gene: TRBV6-5; J gene: TRBJ2-6; CDR3 protein: CASSYSGTSGANVLTF; CDR3 DNA: TGTGCCAGCAGTTACTCCGGGACCTCTGGGGCCAACGTCCTGACTTTC
D gene: .; clone size: .; V gene: TRBV20-1; J gene: TRBJ2-7; CDR3 protein: CSASYGGSSYEQYF; CDR3 DNA: TGCAGTGCTAGTTACGGAGGGAGTTCCTACGAGCAGTACTTC
D gene: .; clone size: .; V gene: TRBV18; J gene: TRBJ2-7; CDR3 protein: CASSPFLDRGDQYF; CDR3 DNA: TGTGCCAGCTCACCCTTCCTGGATCGAGGCGATCAGTACTTC
D gene: .; clone size: many; V gene: TRBV28; J gene: TRBJ2-7; CDR3 protein: CASSQTSTYEQYF; CDR3 DNA: TGTGCCAGCAGCCAAACAAGCACCTACGAGCAGTACTTC
D gene: .; clone size: many; V gene: TRBV20-1; J gene: TRBJ1-5; CDR3 protein: CSAQPSNQPQHF; CDR3 DNA: TGCAGTGCCCAGCCTAGCAATCAGCCCCAGCATTTT
D gene: TRBD2; clone size: many; V gene: TRBV5-1; J gene: TRBJ2-5; CDR3 protein: CASSSRRLAGGPEQETQYF; CDR3 DNA: TGCGCCAGCAGCTCGAGGAGACTAGCGGGAGGGCCGGAGCAAGAGACCCAGTACTTC
D gene: .; clone size: many; V gene: TRBV10-3; J gene: TRBJ2-5; CDR3 protein: CATSGQETQYF; CDR3 DNA: TGTGCCACCAGCGGACAAGAGACCCAGTACTTC
D gene: .; clone size: .; V gene: TRBV11-2; J gene: TRBJ2-7; CDR3 protein: CASSSMYEQYF; CDR3 DNA: TGTGCCAGCAGCTCGATGTACGAGCAGTACTTC
D gene: .; clone size: many; V gene: TRBV2; J gene: TRBJ2-5; CDR3 protein: CASRTGRQETQYF; CDR3 DNA: TGTGCCAGCAGGACAGGGAGGCAAGAGACCCAGTACTTC
D gene: .; clone size: many; V gene: TRBV30; J gene: TRBJ1-2; CDR3 protein: CAWSSSSGIRGYTF; CDR3 DNA: TGTGCCTGGAGTTCCTCATCCGGGATCCGTGGCTACACCTTC
D gene: .; clone size: many; V gene: TRBV6-2/TRBV6-3; J gene: TRBJ1-5; CDR3 protein: CASSYSLRRGLNQPQHF; CDR3 DNA: TGTGCCAGCAGTTACTCTTTGCGACGGGGCCTCAATCAGCCCCAGCATTTT
D gene: .; clone size: .; V gene: TRBV25-1; J gene: TRBJ1-1; CDR3 protein: CASSAPRGPNTEAFF; CDR3 DNA: TGTGCCAGCAGTGCCCCCCGAGGACCGAACACTGAAGCTTTCTTT
D gene: TRBD2; clone size: many; V gene: TRBV9; J gene: TRBJ2-7; CDR3 protein: CASSVGRDFSYEQYF; CDR3 DNA: TGTGCCAGCAGCGTGGGGAGGGACTTTTCCTACGAGCAGTACTTC
D gene: .; clone size: .; V gene: TRBV5-1; J gene: TRBJ2-7; CDR3 protein: CASSPGQAEGGEQYF; CDR3 DNA: TGCGCCAGCAGCCCCGGACAGGCTGAAGGGGGGGAGCAGTACTTC
D gene: .; clone size: many; V gene: TRBV7-9; J gene: TRBJ1-2; CDR3 protein: CASSLGSTNYGYTF; CDR3 DNA: TGTGCCAGCAGCTTAGGTTCCACTAACTATGGCTACACCTTC
D gene: .; clone size: once; V gene: TRBV19; J gene: TRBJ1-2; CDR3 protein: CASSIMQNYGYTF; CDR3 DNA: TGTGCCAGTAGTATAATGCAGAACTATGGTTACACCTTC
D gene: TRBD2; clone size: .; V gene: TRBV28; J gene: TRBJ2-7; CDR3 protein: CASSFTSGGPYEQYF; CDR3 DNA: TGTGCCAGCAGCTTTACTAGCGGGGGGCCTTACGAGCAGTACTTC
D gene: .; clone size: .; V gene: TRBV4-1; J gene: TRBJ1-6; CDR3 protein: CASSQPRRGRDSPLHF; CDR3 DNA: TGCGCCAGCAGCCAACCTCGCCGGGGGAGGGATTCACCCCTCCACTTT
D gene: .; clone size: .; V gene: TRBV18; J gene: TRBJ1-3; CDR3 protein: CASHGQFSGNTIYF; CDR3 DNA: TGTGCCAGCCACGGACAGTTCTCTGGAAACACCATATATTTT
D gene: .; clone size: .; V gene: TRBV28; J gene: TRBJ1-1; CDR3 protein: CASSTPGRNMNTEAFF; CDR3 DNA: TGTGCCAGCAGTACACCGGGACGAAACATGAACACTGAAGCTTTCTTT
D gene: .; clone size: .; V gene: TRBV28; J gene: TRBJ1-1; CDR3 protein: CASSFPGPGTEAFF; CDR3 DNA: TGTGCCAGCAGTTTCCCCGGACCGGGCACTGAAGCTTTCTTT
D gene: .; clone size: many; V gene: TRBV2; J gene: TRBJ1-2; CDR3 protein: CASSVRLAAHYGYTF; CDR3 DNA: TGTGCCAGCAGTGTCCGACTTGCAGCGCACTATGGCTACACCTTC
D gene: TRBD1; clone size: many; V gene: TRBV9; J gene: TRBJ2-7; CDR3 protein: CASSNPGQGEQYF; CDR3 DNA: TGTGCCAGCAGCAACCCCGGACAGGGCGAGCAGTACTTC
D gene: .; clone size: many; V gene: TRBV6-2/TRBV6-3; J gene: TRBJ2-7; CDR3 protein: CASSRGGSSYEQYF; CDR3 DNA: TGTGCCAGCAGCCGCGGAGGGAGCTCCTACGAGCAGTACTTC
D gene: .; clone size: many; V gene: TRBV28; J gene: TRBJ2-7; CDR3 protein: CASSFRIRGGGEQYF; CDR3 DNA: TGTGCCAGCAGTTTCCGGATCCGAGGGGGTGGCGAGCAGTACTTC
D gene: TRBD1; clone size: many; V gene: TRBV6-5; J gene: TRBJ1-5; CDR3 protein: CASHLWTGGYSNQPQHF; CDR3 DNA: TGTGCCAGCCACCTTTGGACAGGGGGTTATAGCAATCAGCCCCAGCATTTT
D gene: TRBD2; clone size: .; V gene: TRBV6-2/TRBV6-3; J gene: TRBJ2-7; CDR3 protein: CASSYFRSSGSYEQYF; CDR3 DNA: TGTGCCAGCAGTTACTTCCGATCTAGCGGGTCTTACGAGCAGTACTTC
D gene: .; clone size: few; V gene: TRBV6-1; J gene: TRBJ2-5; CDR3 protein: CASSGRVQQETQYF; CDR3 DNA: TGTGCCAGCAGTGGAAGGGTACAGCAAGAGACCCAGTACTTC
D gene: .; clone size: many; V gene: TRBV10-3; J gene: TRBJ2-6; CDR3 protein: CAIRTGPPASGANVLTF; CDR3 DNA: TGTGCCATCAGGACGGGACCGCCTGCCTCTGGGGCCAACGTCCTGACTTTC
D gene: .; clone size: many; V gene: TRBV5-1; J gene: TRBJ2-7; CDR3 protein: CASSLMGTGSYEQYF; CDR3 DNA: TGCGCCAGCAGCCTAATGGGGACGGGCTCCTACGAGCAGTACTTC
D gene: .; clone size: many; V gene: TRBV6-1; J gene: TRBJ1-6; CDR3 protein: CASGRDTRNSPLHF; CDR3 DNA: TGTGCCAGCGGCCGGGACACACGAAATTCACCCCTCCACTTT
D gene: .; clone size: many; V gene: TRBV7-9; J gene: TRBJ2-5; CDR3 protein: CASSPRSPGPLETQYF; CDR3 DNA: TGTGCCAGCAGCCCTAGATCCCCCGGGCCGCTGGAGACCCAGTACTTC
D gene: TRBD1; clone size: .; V gene: TRBV6-1; J gene: TRBJ2-7; CDR3 protein: CASSRDREIYEQYF; CDR3 DNA: TGTGCCAGCAGTCGGGACAGGGAAATCTACGAGCAGTACTTC
D gene: .; clone size: .; V gene: TRBV29-1; J gene: TRBJ1-2; CDR3 protein: CSVDPWDGRHSNYGYTF; CDR3 DNA: TGCAGCGTTGACCCTTGGGACGGGCGACATTCTAACTATGGCTACACCTTC
D gene: .; clone size: many; V gene: TRBV29-1; J gene: TRBJ2-2; CDR3 protein: CSVAENTGELFF; CDR3 DNA: TGCAGCGTCGCTGAAAACACCGGGGAGCTGTTTTTT
D gene: .; clone size: .; V gene: TRBV11-1; J gene: TRBJ2-7; CDR3 protein: CASSLAPRLESAYEQYF; CDR3 DNA: TGTGCCAGCAGCTTAGCTCCAAGACTAGAATCCGCCTACGAGCAGTACTTC
D gene: .; clone size: many; V gene: TRBV3-1; J gene: TRBJ2-5; CDR3 protein: CASSQEAAQYQETQYF; CDR3 DNA: TGTGCCAGCAGCCAAGAGGCGGCCCAGTACCAAGAGACCCAGTACTTC
D gene: TRBD2; clone size: few; V gene: TRBV5-1; J gene: TRBJ2-7; CDR3 protein: CASSLGLGRVSSYEQYF; CDR3 DNA: TGCGCCAGCAGCTTGGGGCTGGGGAGGGTATCCTCCTACGAGCAGTACTTC
D gene: TRBD2; clone size: .; V gene: TRBV5-4; J gene: TRBJ2-3; CDR3 protein: CASSLYLSGRGDTQYF; CDR3 DNA: TGTGCCAGCAGCTTGTACCTTAGCGGGAGGGGAGATACGCAGTATTTT
D gene: TRBD1; clone size: many; V gene: TRBV12-3/TRBV12-4; J gene: TRBJ1-1; CDR3 protein: CASSTGTGGFGKAFF; CDR3 DNA: TGTGCCAGCAGTACCGGGACAGGGGGCTTTGGGAAAGCTTTCTTT
D gene: TRBD1; clone size: once; V gene: TRBV12-3/TRBV12-4; J gene: TRBJ1-5; CDR3 protein: CASSPSGQVYNQPQHF; CDR3 DNA: TGTGCCAGCAGCCCCTCCGGACAGGTGTACAATCAGCCCCAGCATTTT
D gene: TRBD1; clone size: few; V gene: TRBV10-3; J gene: TRBJ1-5; CDR3 protein: CATSDSYRGALGNQPQHF; CDR3 DNA: TGTGCCACCAGTGATTCCTACAGGGGAGCCTTGGGGAATCAGCCCCAGCATTTT
D gene: .; clone size: many; V gene: TRBV20-1; J gene: TRBJ2-4; CDR3 protein: CSARGSRALAKNIQYF; CDR3 DNA: TGCAGTGCTAGAGGTTCCCGGGCCCTAGCCAAAAACATTCAGTACTTC
D gene: .; clone size: few; V gene: TRBV11-2; J gene: TRBJ2-4; CDR3 protein: CASSLSPIAKNIQYF; CDR3 DNA: TGTGCCAGCAGCCTAAGTCCTATAGCCAAAAACATTCAGTACTTC
D gene: .; clone size: many; V gene: TRBV24-1; J gene: TRBJ2-5; CDR3 protein: CATSDPGGGETQYF; CDR3 DNA: TGTGCCACCAGTGATCCAGGGGGGGGAGAGACCCAGTACTTC
D gene: TRBD1; clone size: .; V gene: TRBV12-3/TRBV12-4; J gene: TRBJ1-5; CDR3 protein: CASSFRQGEEQPQHF; CDR3 DNA: TGTGCCAGCAGTTTCCGACAGGGGGAAGAACAGCCCCAGCATTTT
D gene: .; clone size: many; V gene: TRBV12-3/TRBV12-4; J gene: TRBJ2-7; CDR3 protein: CASSVRPGDYEQYF; CDR3 DNA: TGTGCCAGCAGTGTCCGCCCAGGGGACTACGAGCAGTACTTC
D gene: TRBD2; clone size: .; V gene: TRBV6-2/TRBV6-3; J gene: TRBJ2-1; CDR3 protein: CASSTAGTSGFNEQFF; CDR3 DNA: TGTGCCAGCAGTACCGCGGGGACTAGCGGGTTCAATGAGCAGTTCTTC
D gene: .; clone size: .; V gene: TRBV28; J gene: TRBJ2-2; CDR3 protein: CASSLTRTGELFF; CDR3 DNA: TGTGCCAGCAGTTTAACGCGAACCGGGGAGCTGTTTTTT
D gene: .; clone size: .; V gene: TRBV12-5; J gene: TRBJ1-1; CDR3 protein: CASGLVTGRVMTEAFF; CDR3 DNA: TGTGCTAGTGGTTTGGTAACGGGGCGGGTAATGACTGAAGCCTTCTTT
D gene: TRBD1; clone size: .; V gene: TRBV19; J gene: TRBJ2-2; CDR3 protein: CASSMGTGWTGELFF; CDR3 DNA: TGTGCCAGTAGTATGGGGACAGGGTGGACCGGGGAGCTGTTTTTT
D gene: .; clone size: .; V gene: TRBV6-2/TRBV6-3; J gene: TRBJ1-1; CDR3 protein: CASSYSDRGDTEAFF; CDR3 DNA: TGTGCTAGCAGTTACTCGGACAGAGGAGACACTGAAGCTTTCTTT
D gene: TRBD1; clone size: many; V gene: TRBV25-1; J gene: TRBJ2-2; CDR3 protein: CASSDMGTGNTGELFF; CDR3 DNA: TGTGCCAGCAGTGATATGGGGACAGGGAACACCGGGGAGCTGTTTTTT
D gene: TRBD1; clone size: many; V gene: TRBV7-2; J gene: TRBJ1-2; CDR3 protein: CASSMDRGYYGYTF; CDR3 DNA: TGTGCCAGCAGCATGGACAGGGGGTACTATGGCTACACCTTC
D gene: .; clone size: .; V gene: TRBV6-2/TRBV6-3; J gene: TRBJ1-5; CDR3 protein: CASRDRQEQPQHF; CDR3 DNA: TGTGCCAGCAGAGATCGACAGGAGCAGCCCCAGCATTTT
D gene: .; clone size: many; V gene: TRBV4-1; J gene: TRBJ2-5; CDR3 protein: CASSQGGLETQYF; CDR3 DNA: TGCGCCAGCAGCCAGGGGGGTCTGGAGACCCAGTACTTC
D gene: .; clone size: few; V gene: TRBV6-1; J gene: TRBJ1-2; CDR3 protein: CASRSVDGYTF; CDR3 DNA: TGTGCCAGCAGGTCTGTTGATGGCTACACCTTC
D gene: .; clone size: .; V gene: TRBV12-3/TRBV12-4; J gene: TRBJ1-5; CDR3 protein: CASSEGFRGQPQHF; CDR3 DNA: TGTGCCAGCAGTGAAGGTTTCAGGGGTCAGCCCCAGCATTTT
D gene: .; clone size: many; V gene: TRBV12-5; J gene: TRBJ2-7; CDR3 protein: CASAWSSSYEQYF; CDR3 DNA: TGTGCTAGTGCCTGGAGTAGCTCCTACGAGCAGTACTTC